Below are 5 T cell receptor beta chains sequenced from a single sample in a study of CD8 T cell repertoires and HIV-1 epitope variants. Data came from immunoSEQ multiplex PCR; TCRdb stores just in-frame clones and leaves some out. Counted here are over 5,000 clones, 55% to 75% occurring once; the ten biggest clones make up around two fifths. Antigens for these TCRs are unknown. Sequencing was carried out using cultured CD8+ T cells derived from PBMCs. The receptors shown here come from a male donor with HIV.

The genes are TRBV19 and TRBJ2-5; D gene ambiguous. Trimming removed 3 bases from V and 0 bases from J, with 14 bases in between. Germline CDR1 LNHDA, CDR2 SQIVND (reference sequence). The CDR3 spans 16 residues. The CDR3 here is CASSIGSRPNQETQYF. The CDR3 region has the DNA TGTGCCAGTAGTATTGGCAGCAGGCCTAACCAAGAGACCCAGTACTTC.

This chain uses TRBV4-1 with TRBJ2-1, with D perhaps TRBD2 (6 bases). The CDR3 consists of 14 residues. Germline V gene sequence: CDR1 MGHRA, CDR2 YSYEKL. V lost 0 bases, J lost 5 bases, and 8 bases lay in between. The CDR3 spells CASSQDREDNEQFF. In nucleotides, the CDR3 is TGCGCCAGCAGCCAAGACAGGGAGGACAATGAGCAGTTCTTC.

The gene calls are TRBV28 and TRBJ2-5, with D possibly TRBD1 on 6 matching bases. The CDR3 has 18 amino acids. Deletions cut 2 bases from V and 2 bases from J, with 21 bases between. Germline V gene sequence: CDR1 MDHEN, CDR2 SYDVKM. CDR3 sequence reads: CASSLEELDSREQETQYF. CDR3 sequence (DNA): TGTGCCAGCAGTTTAGAAGAACTGGACAGCAGGGAACAAGAGACCCAGTACTTC.

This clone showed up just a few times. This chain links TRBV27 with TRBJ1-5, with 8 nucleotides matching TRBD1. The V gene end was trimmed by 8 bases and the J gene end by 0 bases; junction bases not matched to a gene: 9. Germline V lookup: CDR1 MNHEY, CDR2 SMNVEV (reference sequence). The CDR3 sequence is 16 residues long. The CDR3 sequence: CASRSGGRGSNQPQHF. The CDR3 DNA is TGTGCCAGCCGATCAGGGGGCAGGGGTAGCAATCAGCCCCAGCATTTT.

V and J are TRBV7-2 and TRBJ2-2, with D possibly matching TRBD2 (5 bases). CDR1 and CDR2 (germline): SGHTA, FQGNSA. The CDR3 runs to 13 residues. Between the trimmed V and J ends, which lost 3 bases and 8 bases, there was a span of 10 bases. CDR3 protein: CASSFTRGGELFF. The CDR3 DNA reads TGTGCCAGCAGCTTCACCCGGGGAGGGGAGCTGTTTTTT. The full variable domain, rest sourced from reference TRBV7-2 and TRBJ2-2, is GAGVSQSPSNKVTEKGKDVELRCDPISGHTALYWYRQSLGQGLEFLIYFQGNSAPDKSGLPSDRFSAERTGGSVSTLTIQRTQQEDSAVYLCASSFTRGGELFFGEGSRLTVL.